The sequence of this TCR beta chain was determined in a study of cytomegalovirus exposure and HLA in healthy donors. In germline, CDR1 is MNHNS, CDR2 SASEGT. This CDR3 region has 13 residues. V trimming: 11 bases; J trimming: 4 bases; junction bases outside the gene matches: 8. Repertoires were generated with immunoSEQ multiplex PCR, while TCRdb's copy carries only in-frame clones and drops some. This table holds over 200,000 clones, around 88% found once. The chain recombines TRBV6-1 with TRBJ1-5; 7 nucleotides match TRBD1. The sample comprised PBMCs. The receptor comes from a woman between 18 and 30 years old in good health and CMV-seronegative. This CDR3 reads CAGRQGANQPQHF. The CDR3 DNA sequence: TGTGCCGGGCGACAGGGAGCTAATCAGCCCCAGCATTTT.